The present entry profiles one T cell receptor beta chain with its context. V shed 1 base and J shed 0 bases, with 9 bases lying between them. CDR3 length equals 16 residues. CDR1 is KGHSH, CDR2 LQKENI, per germline. The record originates from a study of blood T cell repertoires in COVID-19. On the study more broadly: The origin of the acute and convalescent COVID-19 samples was the United States, Italy and Spain.

Source study methods: How many nucleated cells were present was estimated from reference gene primer amplification. The assay was immunoSEQ multiplex PCR, and TCRdb's table has in-frame clones only and misses some. That table furnishes V, J and clone size, whereas the DNA furnished D and trimming. The sample lists roughly 160,000 clones; about four fifths were seen once. This sequence was found in an older woman with COVID-19, enrolled during active disease. The specimen sequenced was peripheral blood. The chain employs TRBV18 and TRBJ2-2; perhaps TRBD2 as D (5 bases). CDR3 loop: CASSPRRDSNTGELFF. CDR3 DNA sequence: TGTGCCAGCTCACCACGCCGGGATTCGAACACCGGGGAGCTGTTTTTT.